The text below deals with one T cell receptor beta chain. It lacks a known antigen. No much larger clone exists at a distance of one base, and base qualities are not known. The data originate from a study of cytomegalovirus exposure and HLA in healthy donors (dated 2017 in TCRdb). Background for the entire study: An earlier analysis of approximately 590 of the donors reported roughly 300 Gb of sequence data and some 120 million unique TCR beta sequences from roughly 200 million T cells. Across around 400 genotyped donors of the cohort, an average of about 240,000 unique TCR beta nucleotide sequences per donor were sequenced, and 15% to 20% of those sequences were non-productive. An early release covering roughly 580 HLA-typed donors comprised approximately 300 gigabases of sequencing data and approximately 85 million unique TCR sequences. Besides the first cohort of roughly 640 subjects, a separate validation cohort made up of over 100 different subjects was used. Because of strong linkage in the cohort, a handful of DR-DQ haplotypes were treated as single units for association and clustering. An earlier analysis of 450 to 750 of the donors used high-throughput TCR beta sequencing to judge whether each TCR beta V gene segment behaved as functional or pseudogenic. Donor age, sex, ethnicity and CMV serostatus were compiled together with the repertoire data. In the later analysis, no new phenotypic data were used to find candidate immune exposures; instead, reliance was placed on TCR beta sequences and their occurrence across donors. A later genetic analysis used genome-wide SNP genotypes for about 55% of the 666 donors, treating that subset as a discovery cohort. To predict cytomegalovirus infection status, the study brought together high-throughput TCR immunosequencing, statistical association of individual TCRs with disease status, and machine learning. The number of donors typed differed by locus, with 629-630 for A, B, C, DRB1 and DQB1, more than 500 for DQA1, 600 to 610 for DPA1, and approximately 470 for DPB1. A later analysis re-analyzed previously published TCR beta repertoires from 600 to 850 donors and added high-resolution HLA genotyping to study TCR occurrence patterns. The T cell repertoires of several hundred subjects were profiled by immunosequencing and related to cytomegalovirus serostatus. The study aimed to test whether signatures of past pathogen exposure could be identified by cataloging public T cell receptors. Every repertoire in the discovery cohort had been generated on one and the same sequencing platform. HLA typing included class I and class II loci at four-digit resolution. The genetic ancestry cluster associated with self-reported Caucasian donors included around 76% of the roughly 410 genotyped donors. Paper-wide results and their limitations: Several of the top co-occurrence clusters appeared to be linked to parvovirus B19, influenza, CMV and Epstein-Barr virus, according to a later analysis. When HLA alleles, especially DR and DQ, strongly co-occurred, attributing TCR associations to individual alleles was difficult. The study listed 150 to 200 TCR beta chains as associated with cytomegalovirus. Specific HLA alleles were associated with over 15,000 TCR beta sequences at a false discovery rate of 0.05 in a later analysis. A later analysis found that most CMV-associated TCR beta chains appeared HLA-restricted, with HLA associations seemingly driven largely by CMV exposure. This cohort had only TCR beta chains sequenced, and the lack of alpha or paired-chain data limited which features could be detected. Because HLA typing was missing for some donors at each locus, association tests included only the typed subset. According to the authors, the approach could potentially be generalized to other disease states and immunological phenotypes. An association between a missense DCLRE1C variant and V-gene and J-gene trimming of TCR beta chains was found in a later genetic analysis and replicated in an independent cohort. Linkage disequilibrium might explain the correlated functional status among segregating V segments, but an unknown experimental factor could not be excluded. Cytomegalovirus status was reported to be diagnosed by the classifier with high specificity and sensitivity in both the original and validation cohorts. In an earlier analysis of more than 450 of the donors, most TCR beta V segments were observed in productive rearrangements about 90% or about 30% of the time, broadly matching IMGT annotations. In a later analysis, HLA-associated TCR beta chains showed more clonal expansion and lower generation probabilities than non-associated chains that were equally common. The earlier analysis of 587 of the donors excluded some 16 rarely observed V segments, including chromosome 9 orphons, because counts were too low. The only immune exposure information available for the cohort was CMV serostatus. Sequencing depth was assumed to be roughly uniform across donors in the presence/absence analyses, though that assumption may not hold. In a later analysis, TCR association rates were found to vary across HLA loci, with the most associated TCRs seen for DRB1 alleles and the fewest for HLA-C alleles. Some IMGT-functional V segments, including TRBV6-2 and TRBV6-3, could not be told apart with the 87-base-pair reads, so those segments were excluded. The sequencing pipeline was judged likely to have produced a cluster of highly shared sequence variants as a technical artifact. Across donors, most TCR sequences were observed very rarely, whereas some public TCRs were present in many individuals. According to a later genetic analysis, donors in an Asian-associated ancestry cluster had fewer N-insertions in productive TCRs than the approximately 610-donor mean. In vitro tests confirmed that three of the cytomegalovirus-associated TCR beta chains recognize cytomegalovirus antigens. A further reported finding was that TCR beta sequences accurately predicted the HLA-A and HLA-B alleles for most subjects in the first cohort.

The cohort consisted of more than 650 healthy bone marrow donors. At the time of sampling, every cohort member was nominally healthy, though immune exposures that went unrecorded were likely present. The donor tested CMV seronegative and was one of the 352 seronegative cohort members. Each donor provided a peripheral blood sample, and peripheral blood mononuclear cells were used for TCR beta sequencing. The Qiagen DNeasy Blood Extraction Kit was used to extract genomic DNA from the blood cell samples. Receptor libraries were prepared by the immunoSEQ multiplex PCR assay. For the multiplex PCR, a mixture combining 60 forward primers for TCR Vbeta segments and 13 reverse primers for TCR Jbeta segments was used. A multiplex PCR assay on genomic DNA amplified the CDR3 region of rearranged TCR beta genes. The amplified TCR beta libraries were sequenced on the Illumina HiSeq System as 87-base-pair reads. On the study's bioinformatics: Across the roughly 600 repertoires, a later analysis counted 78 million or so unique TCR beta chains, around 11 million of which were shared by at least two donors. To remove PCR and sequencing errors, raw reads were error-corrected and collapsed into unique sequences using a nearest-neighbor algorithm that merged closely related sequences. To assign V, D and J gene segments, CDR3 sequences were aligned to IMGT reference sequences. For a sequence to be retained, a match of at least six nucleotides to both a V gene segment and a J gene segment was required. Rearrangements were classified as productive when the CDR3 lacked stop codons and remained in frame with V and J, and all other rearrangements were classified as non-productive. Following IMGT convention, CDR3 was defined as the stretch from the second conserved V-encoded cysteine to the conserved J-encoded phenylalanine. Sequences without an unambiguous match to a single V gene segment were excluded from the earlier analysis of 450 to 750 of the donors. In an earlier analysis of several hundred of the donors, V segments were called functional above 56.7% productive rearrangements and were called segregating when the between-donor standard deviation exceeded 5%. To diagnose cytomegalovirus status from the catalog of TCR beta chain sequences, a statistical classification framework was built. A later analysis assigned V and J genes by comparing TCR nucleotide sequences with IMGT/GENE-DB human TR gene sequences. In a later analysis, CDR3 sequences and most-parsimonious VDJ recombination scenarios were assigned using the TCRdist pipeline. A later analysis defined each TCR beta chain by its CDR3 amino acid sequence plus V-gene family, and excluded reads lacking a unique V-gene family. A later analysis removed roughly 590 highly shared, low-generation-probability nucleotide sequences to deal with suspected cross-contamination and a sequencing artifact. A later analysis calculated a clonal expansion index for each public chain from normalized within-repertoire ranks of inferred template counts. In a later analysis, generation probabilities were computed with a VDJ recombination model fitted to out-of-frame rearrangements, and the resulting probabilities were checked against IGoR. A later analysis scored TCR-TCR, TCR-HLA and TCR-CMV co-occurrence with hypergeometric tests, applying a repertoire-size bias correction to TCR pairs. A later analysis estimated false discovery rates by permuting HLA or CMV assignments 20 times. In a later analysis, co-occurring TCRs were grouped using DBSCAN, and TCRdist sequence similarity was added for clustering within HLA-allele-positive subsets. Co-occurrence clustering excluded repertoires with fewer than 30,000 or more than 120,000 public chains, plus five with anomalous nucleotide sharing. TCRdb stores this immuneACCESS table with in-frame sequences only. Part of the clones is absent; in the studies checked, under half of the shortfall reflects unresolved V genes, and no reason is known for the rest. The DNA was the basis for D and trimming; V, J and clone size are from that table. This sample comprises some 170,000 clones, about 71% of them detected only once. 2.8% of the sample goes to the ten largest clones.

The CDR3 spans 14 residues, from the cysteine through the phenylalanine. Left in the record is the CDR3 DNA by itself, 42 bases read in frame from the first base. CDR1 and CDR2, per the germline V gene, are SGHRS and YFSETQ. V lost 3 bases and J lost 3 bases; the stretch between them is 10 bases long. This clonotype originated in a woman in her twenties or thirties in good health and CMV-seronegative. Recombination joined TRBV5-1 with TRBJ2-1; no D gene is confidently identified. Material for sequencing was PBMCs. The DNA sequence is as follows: TGCGCCAGCAGCTATATATCAGACTACAATGAGCAGTTCTTC. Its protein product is CASSYISDYNEQFF.